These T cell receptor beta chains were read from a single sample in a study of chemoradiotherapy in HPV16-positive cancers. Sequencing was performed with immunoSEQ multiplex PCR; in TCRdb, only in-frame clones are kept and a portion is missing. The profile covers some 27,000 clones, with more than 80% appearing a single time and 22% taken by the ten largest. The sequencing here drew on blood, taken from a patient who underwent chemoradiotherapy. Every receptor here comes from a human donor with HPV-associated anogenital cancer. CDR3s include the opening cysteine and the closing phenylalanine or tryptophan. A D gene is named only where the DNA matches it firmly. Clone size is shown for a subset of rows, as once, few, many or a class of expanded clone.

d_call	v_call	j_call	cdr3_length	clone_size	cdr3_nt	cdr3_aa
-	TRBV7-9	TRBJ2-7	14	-	TGTGCCAGCACCTTCGGGGGACTGCTTTACGAGCAGTACTTC	CASTFGGLLYEQYF
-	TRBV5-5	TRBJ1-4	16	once	TGTGCCAGCAGCACGAGGACGGCTGCAACTAATGAAAAACTGTTTTTT	CASSTRTAATNEKLFF
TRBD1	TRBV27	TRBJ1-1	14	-	TGTGCCAGCAGTTCCGGACAGGGACCACTGGAAGCTTTCTTT	CASSSGQGPLEAFF
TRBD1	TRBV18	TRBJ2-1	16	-	TGTGCCAGCTCACCCGCGGACAGGGGTCTCCAGAATGAGCAGTTCTTC	CASSPADRGLQNEQFF
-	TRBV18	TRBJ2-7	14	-	TGTGCCAGCTCACCTACAGCAGCCCTCGGGGAGCAGTACTTC	CASSPTAALGEQYF
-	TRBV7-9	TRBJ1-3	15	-	TGTGCCAGCAGCCAAACCTTCTTATCTGGAAACACCATATATTTT	CASSQTFLSGNTIYF
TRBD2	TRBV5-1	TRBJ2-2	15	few	TGCGCCAGCAGCTTGGAGGCTAGCGGGACCGGGGAGCTGTTTTTT	CASSLEASGTGELFF
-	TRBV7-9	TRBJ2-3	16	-	TGTGCCAGCAGCTTAGTTATGGGCCCAAAGTCAGATACGCAGTATTTT	CASSLVMGPKSDTQYF
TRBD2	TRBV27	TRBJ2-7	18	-	TGTGCCAGCTCTGTCGCGGCGATACGGCAACTAGCGGACTACGAGCAGTACTTC	CASSVAAIRQLADYEQYF
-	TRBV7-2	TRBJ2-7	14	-	TGTGCCAGCAGCTACCGTCGACTTACCTACGAGCAGTACTTC	CASSYRRLTYEQYF
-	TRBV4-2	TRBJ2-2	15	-	TGTGCCAGCAGCCAAGATAGCAGGAGTACCGGGGAGCTGTTTTTT	CASSQDSRSTGELFF
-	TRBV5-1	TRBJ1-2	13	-	TGCGCCAGCAGCTTGTCCTGGGCCTATGGCTACACCTTC	CASSLSWAYGYTF
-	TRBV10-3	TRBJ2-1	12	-	TGTGCCATCGGTCTTTTCCTCAATGAGCAGTTCTTC	CAIGLFLNEQFF
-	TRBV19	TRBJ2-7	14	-	TGTGCCAGTAGTATAGAGCGCTGGACCAGCGAGCAGTACTTC	CASSIERWTSEQYF
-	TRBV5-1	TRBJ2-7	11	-	TGCGCCAGCAGGGGGGACTACGAGCAGTACTTC	CASRGDYEQYF
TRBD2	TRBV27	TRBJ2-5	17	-	TGTGCCAGCAGTTTAGGTCTAGCGGGGGGCAGGAGAGAGACCCAGTACTTC	CASSLGLAGGRRETQYF
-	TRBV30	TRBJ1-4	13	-	TGTGCCTGGAGTGCACAGGTGAATGAAAAACTGTTTTTT	CAWSAQVNEKLFF
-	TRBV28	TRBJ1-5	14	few	TGTGCCAGCAGTTTAATTGCGGGAAATCAGCCCCAGCATTTT	CASSLIAGNQPQHF
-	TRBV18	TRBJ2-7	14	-	TGTGCCAGCTCACCGGAGGGGGGCTTCCACGAGCAGTACTTC	CASSPEGGFHEQYF
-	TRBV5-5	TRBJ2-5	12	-	TGTGCCAGCAGCCCTTACGAAGAGACCCAGTACTTC	CASSPYEETQYF
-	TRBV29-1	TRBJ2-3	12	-	TGCAGCGTTGAAATTCCCCCAGATACGCAGTATTTT	CSVEIPPDTQYF
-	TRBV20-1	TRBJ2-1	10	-	TGCAGTGCGTGGGGGGATGAGCAGTTCTTC	CSAWGDEQFF
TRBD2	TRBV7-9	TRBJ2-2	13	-	TGTGCCAGCAGCCTCAGCGGGAGGGGTGAGCTGTTTTTT	CASSLSGRGELFF
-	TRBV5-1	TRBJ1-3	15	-	TGCGCCAGCAGCTACTCAGAGAGCTCTGGAAACACCATATATTTT	CASSYSESSGNTIYF
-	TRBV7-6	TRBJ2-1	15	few	TGTGCCAGCAGCTTAGAAGCGGTCTCCTACAATGAGCAGTTCTTC	CASSLEAVSYNEQFF
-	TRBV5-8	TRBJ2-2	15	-	TGTGCCAGCAGCGGGGAAGTTGGCGACACCGGGGAGCTGTTTTTT	CASSGEVGDTGELFF
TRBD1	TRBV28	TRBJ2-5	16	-	TGTGCCAGCAGTTTATTCCAGGGGGCAACCCAAGAGACCCAGTACTTC	CASSLFQGATQETQYF
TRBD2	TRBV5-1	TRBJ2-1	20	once	TGCGCCAGCAGCTACCTTTCCGGGACTAGCGGGAGGGCGAGTTACAATGGGCAGTTCTTC	CASSYLSGTSGRASYNGQFF
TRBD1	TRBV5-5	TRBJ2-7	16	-	TGTGCCAGCAGCTTGGATGATTGGGGGACAGGGGCCGAGCAGTACTTC	CASSLDDWGTGAEQYF
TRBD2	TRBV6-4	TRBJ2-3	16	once	TGTGCCAGCAGTGCCGGGACTAGCGGAAACACAGATACGCAGTATTTT	CASSAGTSGNTDTQYF
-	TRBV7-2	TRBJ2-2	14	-	TGTGCCAGCAGCCCCCTCACCGGTCCCGGGGAGCTGTTTTTT	CASSPLTGPGELFF
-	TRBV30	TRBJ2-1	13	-	TGTGCCTGGAGTCCTCGGGGGAACAATGAGCAGTTCTTC	CAWSPRGNNEQFF
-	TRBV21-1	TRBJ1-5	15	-	TGTGCCAGCATCGTACAGAGGAATAGCAATCAGCCCCAGCATTTT	CASIVQRNSNQPQHF
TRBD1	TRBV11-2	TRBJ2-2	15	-	TGTGCCAGCAGCACCGGGACAGGAAACACCGGGGAGCTGTTTTTT	CASSTGTGNTGELFF
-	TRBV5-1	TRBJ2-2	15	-	TGCGCCAGCACAGGCCGACAAAGTTACACCGGGGAGCTGTTTTTT	CASTGRQSYTGELFF
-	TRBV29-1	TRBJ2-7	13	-	TGCAGCGTTGGCAATGCGTTCTCCTACGAGCAGTACTTC	CSVGNAFSYEQYF
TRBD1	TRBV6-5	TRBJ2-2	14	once	TGTGCCAGCAGCAGACAGGGCGGCACCGGGGAGCTGTTTTTT	CASSRQGGTGELFF
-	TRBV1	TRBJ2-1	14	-	TGCACCAGCAGCCAAGAAACACTCTACAATGAGCAGTTCTTC	CTSSQETLYNEQFF
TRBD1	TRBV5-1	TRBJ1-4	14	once	TGCGCCAGCAGCCCGGGACAGGGGGGTGAAAAACTGTTTTTT	CASSPGQGGEKLFF
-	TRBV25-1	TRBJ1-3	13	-	TGTGCCAGCAGTACGCCCTCTGGAAACACCATATATTTT	CASSTPSGNTIYF
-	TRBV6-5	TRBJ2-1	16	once	TGTGCCAGCAGTTACTCGCCGGGAGATAACTACAATGAGCAGTTCTTC	CASSYSPGDNYNEQFF